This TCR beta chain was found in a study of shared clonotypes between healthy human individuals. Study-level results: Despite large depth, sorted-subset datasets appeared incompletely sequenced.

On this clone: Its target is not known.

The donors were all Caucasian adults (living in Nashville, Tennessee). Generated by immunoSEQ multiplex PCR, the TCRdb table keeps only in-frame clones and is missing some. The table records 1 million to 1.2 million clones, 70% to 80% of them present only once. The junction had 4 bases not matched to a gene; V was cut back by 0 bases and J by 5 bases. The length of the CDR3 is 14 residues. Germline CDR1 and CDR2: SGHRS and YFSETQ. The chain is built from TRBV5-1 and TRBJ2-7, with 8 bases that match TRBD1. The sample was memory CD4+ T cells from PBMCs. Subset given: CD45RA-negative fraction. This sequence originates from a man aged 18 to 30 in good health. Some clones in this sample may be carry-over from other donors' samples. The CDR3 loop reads CASSLGTGLDEQYF. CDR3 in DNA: TGCGCCAGCAGCTTGGGGACAGGGTTGGACGAGCAGTACTTC.